This T cell receptor beta chain was sequenced in a study of shared clonotypes between healthy human individuals (dated by TCRdb to 2018 to 2020). In the study overall: A couple of women and a few men aged 18 to 49 years were included in the cohort. Per donor, three plates each were used for CD4 naive and CD4 memory, two for CD8 naive, and one for CD8 memory. Blood TCR repertoires of about five healthy adults were deeply sequenced to estimate repertoire size and the extent of clonotype sharing between individuals. To increase sequencing depth and limit assay-specific biases, TCR repertoire library preparation and sequencing were carried out by different laboratories using diverse techniques. Leukapheresis yielded between about 0.9 and 9.5 billion PBMCs per donor. Broader findings and caveats from the paper: Compared with non-shared clonotypes, the clonotypes found in all four sorted-subset donors had higher generation probabilities. Naive subsets generally had larger estimated clonotype richness than memory subsets did. Incomplete sequencing was indicated by rarefaction of sorted-subset datasets, despite the large sequencing depth. Pairwise subsampling indicated that sequencing depth was expected to affect the degree of clonotype sharing among donors. When a handful of donors were compared, the shared fraction of clonotypes was roughly 5% for naive CD4, 3.5% to 4% for naive CD8, roughly 2.5% for memory CD4, and 0.4% for memory CD8. Sampling was restricted to blood, and TCR repertoires in tissue are likely to differ from TCR repertoires in blood. The genetic and exposure-history diversity represented was limited by the small number of donors.

This clone was counted once. It lacks a known antigen. Base-call qualities are not available, and no considerably larger clone is one nucleotide away. TCR CDR3 regions were amplified from genomic DNA by multiplex PCR using the deep immunoSEQ assay. Extracted genomic DNA from each cell subset was distributed evenly across all wells of several immunoSEQ 96-well plates, and each plate was treated as a replicate. For sorted subsets, approximately 0.2 ug of genomic DNA, equivalent to 30,000 or so T cell genomes, went into each replicate PCR. Purified libraries were measured with a Qubit 3.0 fluorometer, size-checked on a Bioanalyzer 2100, and measured again with the KAPA Library Quantification kit. Every immunoSEQ 96-well plate was sequenced on a separate single-read 150-cycle Illumina NextSeq 550 flow cell. The authors' analysis ran thus. Because the immunoSEQ output included only junctional sequences and no quality scores, the filtering could not be the same as the filtering used for full-length reads. Sequences were annotated with PyIR, a Python wrapper for IgBLAST v1.9, using IMGT germline references to assign V/J genes and CDR3. Any read was removed if the V/J assignment was weak (E-value above 1e-6), the CDR3 was missing, or the read contained stop codons, out-of-frame junctions, or ambiguous translated residues. V3J clonotypes were defined as sequences sharing the same inferred V gene, J gene, and CDR3 amino acid sequence. Percentage overlap between repertoires was calculated by dividing the number of shared unique clonotypes by the size of the smaller repertoire. Three approaches were used to assess repertoire richness: RTK rarefaction, the Chao1 estimator, and Recon v2.1 estimates of unobserved clonotypes. Generation probabilities were computed with OLGA for all TCRbeta clonotypes obtained by the gDNA method from a handful of donors. TCRdb retrieved this table from immuneACCESS and kept in-frame rearrangements only. Not all clones are present; in checked studies, unresolved V genes account for under half, and no reason is known for the remainder. V, J and clone size reflect that table, while D and trimming were determined from the DNA. The sample table contains approximately 2.5 million clones; only one count was recorded for roughly 93% of them. 0.36% of the sample is held by the ten biggest clonotypes.

The CDR1 and CDR2 encoded by the germline V gene (reference sequence) are SGHAT and FQDESV. Taken from cysteine to phenylalanine, the CDR3 has 15 residues. Only the CDR3 region is kept as DNA, spanning 45 bases read in frame from base 1. V loses 5 bases, J loses 2 bases, and the germline ends lie 14 bases apart. Healthy HIV-negative adults with no recently reported acute infections or vaccinations were included as donors. All donors were Caucasian adults living in Nashville, Tennessee, USA. CD4+ T cells were enriched by magnetic negative selection, after which naive cells were positively selected on CD45RA and the negative fraction was taken as the memory subset. Blood was collected by leukapheresis, and PBMCs were isolated by Ficoll-Histopaque density gradient centrifugation and then cryopreserved in liquid nitrogen vapor phase. Purity and quantity of every magnetically sorted T cell population were checked by analytical flow cytometry. Each sorted fraction had its genomic DNA isolated and then quantified by UV absorbance on a Nanodrop 2000c.

The sample was naive CD4+ T cells from PBMCs. The sample's cell subset or site, from its label and the paper: CD45RA+ positively selected. The TCR sequence derives from a man between 18 and 35 years old in good health. Some clones in this sample may be carry-over from other donors' samples. This receptor chain uses TRBV11-1 and TRBJ2-3; the D assignment is uncertain and may be TRBD1 or TRBD2, with 5 bases supporting each. At the DNA level, the sequence is TGTGCCAGCAGCCGTAATCGGGGCTTCACAGATACGCAGTATTTT. Protein translation: CASSRNRGFTDTQYF.